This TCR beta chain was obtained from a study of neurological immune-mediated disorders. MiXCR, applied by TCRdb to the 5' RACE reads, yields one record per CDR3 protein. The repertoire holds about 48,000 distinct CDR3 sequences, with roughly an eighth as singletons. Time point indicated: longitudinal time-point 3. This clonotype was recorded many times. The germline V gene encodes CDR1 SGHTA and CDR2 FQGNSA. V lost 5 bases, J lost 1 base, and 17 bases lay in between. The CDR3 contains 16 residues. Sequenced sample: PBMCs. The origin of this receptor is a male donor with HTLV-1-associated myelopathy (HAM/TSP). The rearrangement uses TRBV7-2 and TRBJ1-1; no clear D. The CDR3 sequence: CASSHIFDSGNTEAFF. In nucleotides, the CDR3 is TGTGCCAGCAGCCATATCTTCGATTCAGGGAACACTGAAGCTTTCTTT.